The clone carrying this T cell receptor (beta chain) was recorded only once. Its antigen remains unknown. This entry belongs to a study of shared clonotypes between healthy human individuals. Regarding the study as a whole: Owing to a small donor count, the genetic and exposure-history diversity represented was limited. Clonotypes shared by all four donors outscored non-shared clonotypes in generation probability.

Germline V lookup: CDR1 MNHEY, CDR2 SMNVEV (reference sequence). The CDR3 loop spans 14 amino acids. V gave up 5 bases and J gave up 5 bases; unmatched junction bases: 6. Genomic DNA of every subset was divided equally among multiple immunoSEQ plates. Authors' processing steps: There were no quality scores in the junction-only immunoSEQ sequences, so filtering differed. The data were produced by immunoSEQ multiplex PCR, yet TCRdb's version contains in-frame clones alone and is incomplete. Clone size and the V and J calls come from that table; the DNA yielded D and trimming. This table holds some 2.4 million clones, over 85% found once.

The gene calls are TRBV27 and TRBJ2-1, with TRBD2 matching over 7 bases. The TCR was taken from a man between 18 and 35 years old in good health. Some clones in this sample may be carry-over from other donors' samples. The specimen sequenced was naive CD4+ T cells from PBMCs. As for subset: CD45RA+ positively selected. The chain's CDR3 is CASSKASGDNEQFF. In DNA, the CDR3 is TGTGCCAGCAGTAAGGCTAGCGGAGACAATGAGCAGTTCTTC.